This T cell receptor beta chain was identified during a study of T cells after yellow fever vaccination. Findings and limits, study-wide: Few clonotypes appeared in both CD4 and CD8 compartments. Post-booster samples contained most primary-vaccination clones (approximately 96% CD4, approximately 88% CD8).

This clonotype occurred a few times. Its matching antigen is unknown. Germline assignment: CDR1 LNHDA and CDR2 SQIVND (reference sequence). The CDR3 is 15 amino acids. Trimming at V came to 3 bases and at J to 4 bases, leaving 5 bases not matched to a gene. TCRdb re-analysed the 5' RACE reads in MiXCR, keeping a single row per CDR3 protein. Altogether under 300,000 distinct CDR3 sequences are present, 6.9% being singletons, with the ten largest covering about 0.9%. The genes are TRBV19 and TRBJ2-2; 7 nucleotides match TRBD1. Here the sequenced sample was CD4+ T cells sorted from PBMCs, taken 15 days after the yellow fever booster vaccination. The clonotype originates from a young man who received the YFV17D yellow fever vaccine. CDR3 in DNA: TGTGCCAGTAGTATCCAAACAGGGGTCACCGGGGAGCTGTTTTTT. Residues: CASSIQTGVTGELFF.